The 27 T cell receptor beta chains given below trace back to one sample, sequenced in a study of T cells after yellow fever vaccination. TCRdb re-analysed the 5' RACE reads in MiXCR, keeping a single row per CDR3 protein. This table holds 30,000 to 35,000 distinct CDR3 sequences, more than 6.5% found once. This specimen was PBMCs, either bulk or a sorted T-cell subset (CD4+, CD8+, memory, or dextramer-sorted; not recorded which), taken on the day of the first yellow fever vaccination. The receptor source for this set is a man between 18 and 35 years old who received the YFV17D yellow fever vaccine.

This clonotype came up many times. This chain joins TRBV25-1 and TRBJ2-7; TRBD1 matches 7 bases. CDR1 and CDR2 (germline): MGHDK, SYGVNS. The CDR3 spans 14 residues. V dropped 2 bases and J dropped 1; count of bases not matched to a gene: 2. The CDR3 DNA reads as TGTGCCAGCAGTGAACCGGGACAGTCCTACGAGCAGTACGTC. Its translation: CASSEPGQSYEQYV.

With regard to this clonotype: This clone may be a read error of a much larger clone one base away. The V gene is TRBV6-6, the J gene TRBJ1-6; TRBD1 is a possible D gene (6 bases). V was clipped by 6 bases and J by 10 bases, with 10 bases between them. The CDR3 length is 12 residues. Germline assignment: CDR1 MNHNY and CDR2 SVGAGI (reference sequence). In nucleotides, the CDR3 is TGTGCCAGCAGGCTACAGGGCTCACCCCTCCACTTT. It translates to CASRLQGSPLHF.

There are many counts of this clonotype. This sequence joins TRBV20-1 and TRBJ1-2; a possible D gene is TRBD1 (6 bases). Germline V gene sequence: CDR1 DFQATT, CDR2 SNEGSKA (reference sequence). V shed 6 bases and J shed 8 bases, with 19 bases lying between them. The CDR3 runs 13 residues. Written as DNA, the CDR3 is TGCAGTGCCCCGGACAGAACCAAGAGGGGCTACACCTTC. Translated, it gives CSAPDRTKRGYTF.

This clonotype was found many times. The V call is TRBV15, the J call TRBJ2-3; TRBD1 matches 9 bases. V shed 1 base, J shed 3 bases, and the junction held 5 bases outside the gene matches. Per germline, CDR1 LNHNV and CDR2 YYDKDF (reference sequence). The CDR3 runs to 16 residues. DNA for the CDR3: TGTGCCACCAGCAGAGCACAGGGGGCTGGTACAGATACGCAGTATTTT. This encodes CATSRAQGAGTDTQYF.

This clonotype was recorded many times. The chain combines TRBV5-1 with TRBJ2-7; 11 bases align to TRBD1. The germline V gene has CDR1 SGHRS and CDR2 YFSETQ. J gave up 1 base and V 4 bases, and 1 base lay outside the gene matches. This CDR3 comprises 14 residues. The DNA for the CDR3 is TGCGCCAGCAGCGGACAGGGGGCGTCCTACGAGCAGTACTTC. Translating it yields CASSGQGASYEQYF.

This clonotype was observed at least ten times. CDR3 protein: CAISPSGENYGYTF. In nucleotides, the CDR3 is TGTGCCATCAGTCCCTCAGGGGAAAACTATGGCTACACCTTC. V gene TRBV10-3 combines with J gene TRBJ1-2; TRBD1 might be the D (6 bases). V gave up 5 bases and J gave up 2 bases, with 12 bases separating them. Per the germline V gene, CDR1 is ENHRY and CDR2 is SYGVKD. The CDR3 covers 14 residues.

At least ten counts were recorded for this clonotype. The gene calls are TRBV5-1 and TRBJ2-5; a possible D gene is TRBD2 (6 bases). The CDR3 has 14 residues. The germline V gene has CDR1 SGHRS and CDR2 YFSETQ. Trimming took 7 bases from V and 5 from J, leaving 18 bases between them. The DNA for the CDR3 is TGCGCCAGCGCCCTTGGGGGGATGAGGGAGACCCAGTACTTC. This encodes CASALGGMRETQYF.

V gene TRBV5-1 combines with J gene TRBJ2-5; D is possibly TRBD2 (7 bases). Trimming pared 5 bases from V and 1 base from J, leaving 15 bases between. Germline CDR1 and CDR2: SGHRS and YFSETQ. CDR3 length: 15 amino acids. CDR3 residues: CASRGGGALQETQYF. In DNA form, the CDR3 reads TGCGCCAGCAGAGGGGGGGGGGCCCTCCAAGAGACCCAGTACTTC.

This clonotype turned up a few times. The chain carries TRBV4-1 and TRBJ1-6; D possibly corresponds to TRBD1 (5 bases). CDR3 size: 18 residues. Germline V lookup: CDR1 MGHRA, CDR2 YSYEKL. V was shortened by 2 bases and J by 8 bases, with 22 bases between the two germline ends. The CDR3 is CASSQRRGAVELDSPLHF. CDR3 DNA: TGCGCCAGCAGCCAACGGCGCGGGGCTGTGGAGCTAGATTCACCCCTCCACTTT.

Only a few counts were recorded for this clonotype. The genes are TRBV7-2 and TRBJ1-1, with D tentatively TRBD1 (6 bases). Germline CDR1 SGHTA, CDR2 FQGNSA. V lost 5 bases and J 2 bases, leaving 9 bases between the germline ends. This CDR3 spans 13 amino acids. The CDR3 is CASSKDRNTEAFF. CDR3 coding DNA: TGTGCCAGCAGCAAGGACAGAAACACTGAAGCTTTCTTT.

This clonotype was found many times. The chain links TRBV19 to TRBJ1-2; unclear D gene. V was shortened by 5 bases and J by 6 bases, with 13 bases between the two germline ends. The CDR3 length is 13 residues. Germline assignment: CDR1 LNHDA and CDR2 SQIVND (reference sequence). The CDR3 region is CASSDRKRDGYTF. As DNA, the CDR3 is TGTGCCAGTAGTGATCGGAAGCGGGATGGCTACACCTTC.

This clonotype was detected many times. The rearrangement joins TRBV5-1 to TRBJ1-2; possible D gene TRBD1, 6 bases. The germline CDR1 and CDR2 sequences are SGHRS and YFSETQ. V was trimmed by 4 bases and J by 4 bases, leaving 14 bases between them. The CDR3 is made up of 14 amino acids. The CDR3 DNA sequence: TGCGCCAGCAGCCAGGTTGGACAGTCCTATGGCTACACCTTC. Its translation is CASSQVGQSYGYTF.

This clonotype was seen at least ten times. This chain's CDR3 is CASSLEAGPYEQYF. CDR3 bases: TGCGCCAGCAGCTTGGAGGCCGGTCCCTACGAGCAGTACTTC. The chain links TRBV5-1 to TRBJ2-7, with D unresolved. V was clipped by 0 bases and J by 2 bases, with 9 bases between them. The CDR3 sequence is 14 residues long. Germline V gene sequence: CDR1 SGHRS, CDR2 YFSETQ.

Many counts were recorded for this clonotype. J is TRBJ1-6 and V is TRBV7-2; tentatively, D is TRBD1 (6 bases). V was clipped by 8 bases and J by 2 bases, with 16 bases between them. Germline V gene lookup returns CDR1 SGHTA and CDR2 FQGNSA. This CDR3 has 16 residues. The CDR3 nucleotides read TGTGCCAGCCGCATGGCCGGGACAACCTATAATTCACCCCTCCACTTT. This gives the protein CASRMAGTTYNSPLHF.

This clonotype was observed many times. V gene TRBV18 combines with J gene TRBJ2-7, with a tentative D call TRBD2 (5 bases). Germline V CDR1 and CDR2: KGHSH, LQKENI. The CDR3 length is 11 residues. V lost 3 bases and J lost 7, with 7 bases in between. CDR3 amino acids: CASSPPGEQYF. The CDR3 DNA follows: TGTGCCAGCTCACCCCCGGGGGAGCAGTACTTC. The whole variable domain, filled in from reference TRBV18 and TRBJ2-7, reads NAGVMQNPRHLVRRRGQEARLRCSPMKGHSHVYWYRQLPEEGLKFMVYLQKENIIDESGMPKERFSAEFPKEGPSILRIQQVVRGDSAAYFCASSPPGEQYFGPGTRLTVT.

This clonotype was found many times. V usage is TRBV5-6 and J usage is TRBJ2-7; 11 bases map to TRBD2. The V and J ends lost 5 bases and 1 base, in that order; junction bases with no gene match: 17. CDR1 is SGHDT, CDR2 YYEEEE, per germline. This CDR3 is built from 19 residues. In DNA form, the CDR3 reads TGTGCCAGCAGATTTCTAGCGGGGGGCCAATTACGGGCTTCCTACGAGCAGTACGTC. This translates into CASRFLAGGQLRASYEQYV.

This clonotype was observed many times. The genes are TRBV4-1 and TRBJ1-3; possibly TRBD1 for D (5 bases). CDR1 MGHRA and CDR2 YSYEKL come from the germline V gene. V was pared by 4 bases and J by 2 bases, with 15 bases between. There are 16 residues in the CDR3. The CDR3 loop is CASSRGSGRAGNTIYF. The DNA of the CDR3 is TGCGCCAGCAGCCGCGGATCAGGGAGAGCTGGAAACACCATATATTTT.

This clonotype is classed as medium-sized. The chain links TRBV20-1 to TRBJ1-6; 7 bases line up with TRBD1. The CDR3 totals 15 residues. The germline CDR1 and CDR2 sequences are DFQATT and SNEGSKA (reference sequence). With V trimmed by 0 bases and J by 3 bases, 2 bases remained unmatched. In DNA, the CDR3 is TGCAGTGCTAGAGATTGGGACAGCTATAATTCACCCCTCCACTTT. Translation: CSARDWDSYNSPLHF.

The sample holds many counts of this clonotype. This rearrangement joins TRBV5-1 to TRBJ2-6; D perhaps matches TRBD2 (5 bases). Trimming left V 1 base short and J 2 bases short, with 7 bases between. Germline V lookup: CDR1 SGHRS, CDR2 YFSETQ. CDR3 length: 15 amino acids. CDR3 bases: TGCGCCAGCAGCTTGATCGGGGCTGGGGCCAACGTCCTGACTTTC. Its protein is CASSLIGAGANVLTF. The entire variable domain, with the rest obtained from reference TRBV5-1 and TRBJ2-6, is as follows: KAGVTQTPRYLIKTRGQQVTLSCSPISGHRSVSWYQQTPGQGLQFLFEYFSETQRNKGNFPGRFSGRQFSNSRSEMNVSTLELGDSALYLCASSLIGAGANVLTFGAGSRLTVL.

In this sample, this clonotype turned up many times. The chain combines TRBV15 with TRBJ1-2; TRBD1 aligns across 7 bases. Germline CDR1 reads LNHNV; CDR2 reads YYDKDF (reference sequence). This CDR3 spans 13 amino acids. V dropped 3 bases and J dropped 4; count of bases not matched to a gene: 2. Written as DNA, the CDR3 is TGTGCCACCAGCAGGGGACAGACCTATGGCTACACCTTC. This translates into CATSRGQTYGYTF.

The chain employs TRBV12-3 or TRBV12-4 and TRBJ1-2, with TRBD1 as a possible D gene (5 bases). The CDR3 length is 16 residues. The V gene lost 3 bases and the J gene lost 0 bases, with 14 bases spanning the gap. The CDR3 reads CASSFSRGTANYGYTF. The CDR3 nucleotides read TGTGCCAGCAGTTTCTCCCGGGGGACTGCTAACTATGGCTACACCTTC.

Many counts were recorded for this clonotype. This chain links TRBV4-2 with TRBJ2-3; TRBD1 agrees at 7 bases. Trimming removed 0 bases from V and 6 bases from J; junction bases left unmatched: 9. The CDR3 runs 16 residues. Germline CDR1 reads LGHNA; CDR2 reads YNFKEQ. The CDR3 bases are TGTGCCAGCAGCCAAGACGCCAGGGGGTCTCGGGATACGCAGTATTTT. It codes for CASSQDARGSRDTQYF.

At least ten counts were recorded for this clonotype. The gene calls are TRBV19 and TRBJ1-5, with D possibly TRBD1 on 5 matching bases. The CDR3 covers 14 residues. CDR1 is LNHDA and CDR2 is SQIVND in the germline V gene (reference sequence). V was clipped by 9 bases and J by 5 bases, with 17 bases between them. The CDR3 sequence: CASWGDSAYQPQHF. The DNA of the CDR3 is TGTGCCAGCTGGGGGGATTCCGCCTATCAGCCCCAGCATTTT.

The table lists this clonotype with many counts. The chain has TRBV20-1 and TRBJ2-3, with D maybe TRBD2 (5 bases). CDR1 and CDR2 from the germline V gene are DFQATT and SNEGSKA (reference sequence). V dropped 4 bases and J dropped 5 bases, with 10 bases sitting between them. This CDR3 region has 12 residues. The CDR3 nucleotides are TGCAGTGCTAATACCGGGGAAGATACGCAGTATTTT. Translation gives CSANTGEDTQYF.

Ten or more counts support this clonotype. The chain uses TRBV5-1 and TRBJ2-3; either TRBD1 or TRBD2 may supply D (5 bases each). The CDR3 contains 16 residues. V lost 1 base and J lost 4, with 16 bases in between. Germline V lookup: CDR1 SGHRS, CDR2 YFSETQ. Here the CDR3 DNA reads TGCGCCAGCAGCTTGCTGGGACCACGAACCGCAGATACGCAGTATTTT. Amino acid sequence: CASSLLGPRTADTQYF.

Ten or more counts support this clonotype. V gene TRBV7-9 combines with J gene TRBJ1-6; tentative D call: TRBD1 (5 bases). Germline V gene data show CDR1 as SEHNR and CDR2 as FQNEAQ (reference sequence). The CDR3 sequence is 14 residues long. V was shortened by 4 bases and J by 6 bases, with 10 bases between the two germline ends. The CDR3 is CASSWEDTNSPLHF. CDR3 DNA sequence: TGTGCCAGCAGCTGGGAGGACACTAATTCACCCCTCCACTTT.

This clonotype was seen repeatedly, ten times or more. The chain uses TRBV29-1 and TRBJ2-7; no definite D call. Trimming took 5 bases from V and 7 from J, leaving 12 bases between them. The CDR3 consists of 11 residues. Germline V CDR1 and CDR2: SQVTM, ANQGSEA. The CDR3 loop is CSVSNVGEQYV. The CDR3 coding sequence is TGCAGCGTTTCGAATGTGGGGGAGCAGTACGTC.